This T cell receptor (beta chain) was recorded in a study of T-cell memory formation after mild COVID-19 (dated by TCRdb to the early 2020s). Background for the entire study: TCR sequence clusters from the two donors were found to be largely donor specific. In a couple of donors, T-cell clones that expanded and contracted after mild COVID-19 were followed by sequencing TCRalpha and TCRbeta repertoires longitudinally. Two young, previously healthy adult volunteers, one female and one male, were included in the cohort.

Note on this clonotype: Its antigen is unknown. No clone much larger than this one lies a single base away; base qualities are absent.

Sequencing was carried out with an Illumina NovaSeq 6000. TCRalpha and TCRbeta cDNA libraries were constructed by 5'RACE with constant-segment primers, with sample barcodes and unique molecular identifiers being introduced. RNA was extracted from every sample with Trizol reagent. Amplification of the libraries took two PCR steps, and the second step added a second sample barcode plus Illumina TruSeq adapters. Sequencing of the libraries was done on an Illumina NovaSeq, producing 2 x 150 bp paired-end reads. The original pipeline was this. Demultiplexing of reads and collapsing into UMI-guided consensus sequences were performed with migec v1.2.7. Using mixcr v2.1.11, UMI consensuses were aligned to TRA and TRB V and J templates and then assembled into clonotypes. A clonotype was counted as expanded or contracted only if both edgeR and NoisET called the change significant, with noise models trained on biological replicates. For edgeR calls, the thresholds were a false discovery rate-adjusted p below 0.01 and a log2 fold-change of 1. As an exploratory analysis of dynamics, PCA with hierarchical clustering was applied to max-normalized trajectories of the 1000 most abundant clonotypes. Separately sequenced CD4+ and CD8+ repertoires were used to assign a CD4 or CD8 phenotype to each responding clone. The raw public reads went through TCRdb reprocessing: fastp at Q25, MiXCR clone calling, in-frame beta chains kept. For every CDR3 protein sequence, its rows merge into one entry that carries the most common genes and DNA. TCRdb's processing, not the study's, gives the V and J calls here. This sample comprises around 300,000 distinct CDR3 sequences, just under 20% of them detected only once. The ten largest clones add up to 20% to 25% of the sample.

PBMCs were isolated by Ficoll-Paque density gradient centrifugation. The study at large found these results: Clones contracting from day 15 to 85 had balanced CD4/CD8 phenotypes, while a second wave expanding from day 15 to 37 was biased towards CD4+. Only a couple of mild cases were covered by the study, and larger cohorts that include severe cases with pre-infection samples were considered necessary. Some responding clones were detected in pre-infection memory, which suggested that pre-existing cross-reactive memory T cells had joined the SARS-CoV-2 response. Contracting CD4+ clones appeared mostly in the CM and EM memory subsets, whereas CD8+ clones were enriched in EMRA. SARS-CoV-2 specificity of the second-wave clones peaking on day 37 was not confirmed.

The V end gives up 8 bases and the J end 4 bases, leaving 6 bases in the junction not matched to a gene. The CDR3 covers 14 residues, taking in both the cysteine and the phenylalanine. The CDR3 DNA has 42 bases and is translated from base 1. Sequences KGHDR (CDR1) and SFDVKD (CDR2) are obtained from the germline V gene. The TCR originated in a man between 18 and 29 years old who had mild COVID-19 (a few samples of this study predate the infection). The sample titles of this study are shuffled in the database, so cell type and time point are left out; the donor was told from shared clones. Material: PBMCs or a T cell subset sorted from them (not recorded which). The rearrangement combines TRBV24-1 with TRBJ1-5, with 8 bases in between that match TRBD1. The CDR3 region reads CATTLDRENQPQHF. The nucleotide sequence is given as TGTGCCACCACCCTGGACAGGGAAAATCAGCCCCAGCATTTT.